This T cell receptor beta chain was recorded in a study of Graves' ophthalmopathy and Graves' hyperthyroidism. V lost 1 base to trimming and J lost 8 bases, with 14 bases between them. The CDR3 is 14 amino acids. Transcripts of RNA were the source for amplifying TCR beta CDR3 regions. The first round was an RT-PCR with HTBI primers, and the second round was a multiplex PCR. TCRdb reprocessed the multiplex PCR reads via MiXCR and lists one record per CDR3 protein. Of under 800,000 distinct CDR3 sequences listed, approximately 21% are singletons. The sample holds many counts of this clonotype. Its matching antigen is unknown. The study, taken as a whole, reports: Sensitivity reached 87.88% and specificity roughly 81% for a 13-signature model separating ophthalmopathy from stable hyperthyroidism. Among expanded thyroid clonotypes above 0.001 frequency, most also occurred in blood.

This clonotype was obtained from a woman in her late teens or twenties with stable Graves' hyperthyroidism. Some clones in this sample may be carry-over from other donors' samples. Material for sequencing was peripheral blood. The rearrangement uses TRBV12-3 or TRBV12-4 and TRBJ2-5; D is perhaps TRBD2 (5 bases). The CDR3 DNA follows: TGTGCCAGCAGTTTAGGGAGGAACCCTGACACCCAGTACTTC. Translated, it gives CASSLGRNPDTQYF.